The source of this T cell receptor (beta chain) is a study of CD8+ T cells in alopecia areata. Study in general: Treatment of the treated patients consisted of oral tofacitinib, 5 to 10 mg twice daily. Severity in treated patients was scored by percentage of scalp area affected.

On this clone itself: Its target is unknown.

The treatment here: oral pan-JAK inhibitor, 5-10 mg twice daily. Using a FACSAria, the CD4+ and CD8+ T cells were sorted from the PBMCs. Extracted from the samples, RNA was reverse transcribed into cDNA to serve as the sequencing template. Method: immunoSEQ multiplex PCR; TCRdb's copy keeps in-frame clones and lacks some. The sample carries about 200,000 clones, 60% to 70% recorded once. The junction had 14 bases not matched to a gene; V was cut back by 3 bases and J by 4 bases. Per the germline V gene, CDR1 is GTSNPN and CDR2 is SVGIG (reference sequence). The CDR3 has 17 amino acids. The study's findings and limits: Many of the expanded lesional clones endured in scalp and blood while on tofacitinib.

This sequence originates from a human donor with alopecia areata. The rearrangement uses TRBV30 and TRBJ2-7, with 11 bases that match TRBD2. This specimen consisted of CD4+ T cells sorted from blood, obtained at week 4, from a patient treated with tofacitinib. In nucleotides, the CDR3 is TGTGCCTGGAGCCAAGGCTTATTTGGGACTAGCGGATACGAGCAGTACTTC. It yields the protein CAWSQGLFGTSGYEQYF.